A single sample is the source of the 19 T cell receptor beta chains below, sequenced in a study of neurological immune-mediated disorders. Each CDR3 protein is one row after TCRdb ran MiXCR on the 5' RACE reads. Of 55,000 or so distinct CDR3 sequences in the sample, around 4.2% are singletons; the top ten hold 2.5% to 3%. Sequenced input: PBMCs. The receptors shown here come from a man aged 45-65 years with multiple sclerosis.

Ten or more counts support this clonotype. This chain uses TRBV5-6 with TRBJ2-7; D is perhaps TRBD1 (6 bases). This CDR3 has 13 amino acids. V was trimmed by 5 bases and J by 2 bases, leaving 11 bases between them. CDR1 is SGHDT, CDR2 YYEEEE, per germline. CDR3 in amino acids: CASRTYRAYEQYF. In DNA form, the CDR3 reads TGTGCCAGCAGAACATACAGGGCCTACGAGCAGTACTTC.

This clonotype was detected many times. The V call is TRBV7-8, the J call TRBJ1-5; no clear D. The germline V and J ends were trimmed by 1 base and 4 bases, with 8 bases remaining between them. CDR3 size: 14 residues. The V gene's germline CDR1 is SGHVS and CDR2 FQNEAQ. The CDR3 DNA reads TGTGCCAGCAGCTTAGGTTTGGGGAATCAGCCCCAGCATTTT. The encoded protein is CASSLGLGNQPQHF.

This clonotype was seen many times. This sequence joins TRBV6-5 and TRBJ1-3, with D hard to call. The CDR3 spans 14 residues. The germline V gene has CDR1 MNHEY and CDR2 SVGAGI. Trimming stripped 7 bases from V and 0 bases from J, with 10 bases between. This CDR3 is CASTERLSGNTIYF. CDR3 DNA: TGTGCCAGCACGGAGCGTCTCTCTGGAAACACCATATATTTT.

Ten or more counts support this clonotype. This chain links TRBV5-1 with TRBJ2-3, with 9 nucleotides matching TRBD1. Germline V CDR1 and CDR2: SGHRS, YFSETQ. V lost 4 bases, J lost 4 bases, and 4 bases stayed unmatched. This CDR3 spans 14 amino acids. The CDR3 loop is CASSPRQGADTQYF. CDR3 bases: TGCGCCAGCAGCCCTAGACAGGGGGCAGATACGCAGTATTTT.

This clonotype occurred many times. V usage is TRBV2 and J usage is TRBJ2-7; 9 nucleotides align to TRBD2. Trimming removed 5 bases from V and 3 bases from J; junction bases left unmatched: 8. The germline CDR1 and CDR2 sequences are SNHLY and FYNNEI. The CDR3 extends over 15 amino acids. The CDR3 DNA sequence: TGTGCCAGCAGTTTAGGACTAGCGAGAAACTACGAGCAGTACTTC. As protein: CASSLGLARNYEQYF.

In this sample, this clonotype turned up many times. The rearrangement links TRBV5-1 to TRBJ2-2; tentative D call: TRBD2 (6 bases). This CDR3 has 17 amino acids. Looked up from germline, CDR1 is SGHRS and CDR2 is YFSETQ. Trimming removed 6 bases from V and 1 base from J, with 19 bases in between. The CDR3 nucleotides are TGCGCCAGCAATTCACTAGCAATAGAGGGGAACACCGGGGAGCTGTTTTTT. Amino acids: CASNSLAIEGNTGELFF.

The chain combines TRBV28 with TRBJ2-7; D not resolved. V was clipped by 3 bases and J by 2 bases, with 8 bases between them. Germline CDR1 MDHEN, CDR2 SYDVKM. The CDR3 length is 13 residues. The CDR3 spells CASSFVGPYEQYF. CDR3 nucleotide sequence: TGTGCCAGCAGTTTTGTCGGGCCCTACGAGCAGTACTTC.

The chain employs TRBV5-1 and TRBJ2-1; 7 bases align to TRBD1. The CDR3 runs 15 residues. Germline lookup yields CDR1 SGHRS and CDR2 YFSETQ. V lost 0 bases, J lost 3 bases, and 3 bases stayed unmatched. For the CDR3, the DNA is TGCGCCAGCAGCTTGGTAGGGGGCATCTACAATGAGCAGTTCTTC. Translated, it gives CASSLVGGIYNEQFF.

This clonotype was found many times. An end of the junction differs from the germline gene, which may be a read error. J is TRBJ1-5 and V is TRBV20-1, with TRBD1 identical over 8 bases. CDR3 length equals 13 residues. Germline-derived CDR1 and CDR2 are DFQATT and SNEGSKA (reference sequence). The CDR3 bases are TGCAGTGCGTGGACAGGGAGCAATCAGCCCCAGAATTTT. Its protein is CSAWTGSNQPQNF.

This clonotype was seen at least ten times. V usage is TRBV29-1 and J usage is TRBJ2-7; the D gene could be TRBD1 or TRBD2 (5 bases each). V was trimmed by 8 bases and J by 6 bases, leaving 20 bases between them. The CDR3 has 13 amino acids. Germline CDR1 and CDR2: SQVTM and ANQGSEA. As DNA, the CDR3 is TGCAGCTTCGGTCGGGACCTAAAAGGCGAGCAGTACTTC. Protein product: CSFGRDLKGEQYF.

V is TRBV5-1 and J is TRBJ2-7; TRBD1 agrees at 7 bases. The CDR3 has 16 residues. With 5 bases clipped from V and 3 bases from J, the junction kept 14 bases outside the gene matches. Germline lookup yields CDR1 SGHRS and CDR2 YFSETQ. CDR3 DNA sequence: TGCGCCAGCAGAATCGAAACCGGGACAGAGAACTACGAGCAGTACTTC. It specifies CASRIETGTENYEQYF.

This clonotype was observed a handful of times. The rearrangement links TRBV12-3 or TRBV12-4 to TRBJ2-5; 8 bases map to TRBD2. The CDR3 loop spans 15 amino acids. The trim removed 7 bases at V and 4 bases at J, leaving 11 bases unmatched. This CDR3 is CASTLGRGGRETQYF. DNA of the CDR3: TGTGCCAGCACGCTGGGACGGGGGGGACGAGAGACCCAGTACTTC.

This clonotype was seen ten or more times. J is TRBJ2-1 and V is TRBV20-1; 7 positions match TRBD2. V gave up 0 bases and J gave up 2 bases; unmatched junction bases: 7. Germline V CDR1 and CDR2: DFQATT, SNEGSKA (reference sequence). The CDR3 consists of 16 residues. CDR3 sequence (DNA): TGCAGTGCTAGAGATCAGGCGGGAGTCCCCTACAATGAGCAGTTCTTC. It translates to CSARDQAGVPYNEQFF.

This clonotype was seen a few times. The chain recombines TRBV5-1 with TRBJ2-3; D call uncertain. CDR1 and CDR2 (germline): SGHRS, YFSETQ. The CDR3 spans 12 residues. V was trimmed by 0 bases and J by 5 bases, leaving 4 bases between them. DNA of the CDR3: TGCGCCAGCAGCTTGGACAGAGATACGCAGTATTTT. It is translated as CASSLDRDTQYF.

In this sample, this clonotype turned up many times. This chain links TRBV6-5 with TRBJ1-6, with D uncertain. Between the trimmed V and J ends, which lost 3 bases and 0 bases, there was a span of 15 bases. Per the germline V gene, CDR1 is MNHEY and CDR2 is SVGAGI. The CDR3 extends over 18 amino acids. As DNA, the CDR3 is TGTGCCAGCAGTTATGTCTCGGCAGGAAGCTCCTATAATTCACCCCTCCACTTT. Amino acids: CASSYVSAGSSYNSPLHF.

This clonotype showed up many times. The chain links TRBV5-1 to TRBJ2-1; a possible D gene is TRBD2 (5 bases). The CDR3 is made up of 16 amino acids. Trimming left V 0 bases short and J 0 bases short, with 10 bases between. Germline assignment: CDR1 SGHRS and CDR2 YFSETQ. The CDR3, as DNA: TGCGCCAGCAGCTTGGCCGGGGTAAGCTCCTACAATGAGCAGTTCTTC. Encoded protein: CASSLAGVSSYNEQFF. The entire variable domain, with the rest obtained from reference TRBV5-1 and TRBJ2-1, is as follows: KAGVTQTPRYLIKTRGQQVTLSCSPISGHRSVSWYQQTPGQGLQFLFEYFSETQRNKGNFPGRFSGRQFSNSRSEMNVSTLELGDSALYLCASSLAGVSSYNEQFFGPGTRLTVL.

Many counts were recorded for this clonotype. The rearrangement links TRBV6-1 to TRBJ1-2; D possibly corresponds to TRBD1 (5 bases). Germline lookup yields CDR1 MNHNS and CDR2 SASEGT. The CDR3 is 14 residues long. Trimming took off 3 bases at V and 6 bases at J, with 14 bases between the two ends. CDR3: CASSDSGTADGYTF. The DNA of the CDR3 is TGTGCCAGCAGTGACTCCGGGACGGCGGATGGCTACACCTTC.

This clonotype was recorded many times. CDR3 sequence (DNA): TGCAGTGCTAAAAGCGGGAGAATAAGCTACGAGCAGTACTTC. Translating gives CSAKSGRISYEQYF. The rearrangement links TRBV20-1 to TRBJ2-7; 8 bases align to TRBD2. Germline CDR1 and CDR2: DFQATT and SNEGSKA (reference sequence). After removal of 4 bases from V and 3 bases from J, the junction contained 8 bases not matched to a gene. The CDR3 has 14 residues.

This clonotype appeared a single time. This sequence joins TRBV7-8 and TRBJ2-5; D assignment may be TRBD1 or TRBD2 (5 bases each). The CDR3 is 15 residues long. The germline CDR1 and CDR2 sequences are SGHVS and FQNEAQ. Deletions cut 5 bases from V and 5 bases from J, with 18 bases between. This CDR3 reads CASSARDGGRETQYF. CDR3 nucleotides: TGTGCCAGCAGCGCTAGGGATGGGGGTCGGGAGACCCAGTACTTC.